In this sample, the clone carrying this T cell receptor (beta chain) turned up many times. Antigen unknown. These data come from a study of molecular identifiers for immune sequencing clone quantification. Turning to the study itself: The replicates split RNA from approximately 22,000 or 94,000 naive CD8 cells five ways and sequenced four.

Using its own MiXCR run on the PCR reads, TCRdb lists one record per CDR3 protein. The table shows about 35,000 distinct CDR3 sequences, with about 18% occurring only once. Overall study results and limits: Clones with over 20 RNA copies captured over 99% of effector molecules but under 1% of naive ones. Highly expanded clones may be undercounted when identical TCR molecules share barcodes. Single-cell amounts of spiked Jurkat TCR RNA were reportedly detectable among over 750,000 naive cells.

Sequenced: naive CD8+ T cells from blood, with Jurkat cell RNA spiked in. Stated subset: FACS-sorted CD8+CD4-CCR7+CD45RA+ naive T cells. The sequence derives from a human donor in good health. Some libraries in this study had Jurkat cell RNA spiked in.

DNA for the CDR3: TGTGCCAGCAGCGTAGGAATTAGCGGGGAAGGGGCTTACGAGCAGTACTTC. Protein sequence: CASSVGISGEGAYEQYF. V is TRBV9 and J is TRBJ2-7; 8 positions agree with TRBD2. Germline CDR1 is SGDLS and CDR2 is YYNGEE. This CDR3 is built from 17 residues. The V gene end was trimmed by 0 bases and the J gene end by 4 bases; junction bases not matched to a gene: 12.